The text below deals with one T cell receptor (beta chain). The data were obtained in a study of blood T cell repertoires in COVID-19. Study-wide background: Nucleic acid was either cDNA or gDNA, and it came from T cells, B-cell-depleted T cells, or PBMCs.

This CDR3 is built from 14 residues. Germline V CDR1 and CDR2: MNHEY, SVGAGI. The V segment lost 8 bases and the J segment 3 bases; nucleotides outside the gene matches: 6. Assay: immunoSEQ multiplex PCR; the TCRdb copy retains only in-frame clones and omits some. The data contain 60,000 or so clones, just under 85% of them seen just once; the ten biggest clones take up roughly 3.2%. What was sequenced was peripheral blood. This sequence joins TRBV6-5 and TRBJ1-4, with 7 bases lining up with TRBD1. This TCR came from a man in his sixties with acute or convalescent COVID-19. CDR3 loop: CASRSGQSNEKLFF. CDR3 DNA: TGTGCCAGCCGTTCGGGACAGTCTAATGAAAAACTGTTTTTT.